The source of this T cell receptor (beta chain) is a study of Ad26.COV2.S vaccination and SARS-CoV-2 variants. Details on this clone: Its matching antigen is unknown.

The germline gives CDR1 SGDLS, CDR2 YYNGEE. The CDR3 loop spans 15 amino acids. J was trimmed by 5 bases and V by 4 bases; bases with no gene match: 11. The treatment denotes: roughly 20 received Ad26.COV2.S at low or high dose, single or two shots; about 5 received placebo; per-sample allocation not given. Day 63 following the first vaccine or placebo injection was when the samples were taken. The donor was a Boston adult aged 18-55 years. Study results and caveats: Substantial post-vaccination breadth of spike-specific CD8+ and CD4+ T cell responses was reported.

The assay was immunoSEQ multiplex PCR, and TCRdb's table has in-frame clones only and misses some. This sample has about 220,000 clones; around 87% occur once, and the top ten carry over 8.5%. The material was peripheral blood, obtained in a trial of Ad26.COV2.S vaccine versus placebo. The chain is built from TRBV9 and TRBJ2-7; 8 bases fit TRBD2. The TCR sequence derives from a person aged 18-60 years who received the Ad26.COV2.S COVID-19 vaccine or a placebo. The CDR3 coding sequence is TGTGCCAGCAGCCCCCTCCCGGGGGGGCCCAACGAGCAGTACTTC. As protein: CASSPLPGGPNEQYF. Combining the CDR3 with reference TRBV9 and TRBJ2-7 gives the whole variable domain DSGVTQTPKHLITATGQRVTLRCSPRSGDLSVYWYQQSLDQGLQFLIQYYNGEERAKGNILERFSAQQFPDLHSELNLSSLELGDSALYFCASSPLPGGPNEQYFGPGTRLTVT.